This T cell receptor (beta chain) was captured by sequencing in a study of blood T cell repertoires in COVID-19. Study-wide context: Sites in the United States, Italy and Spain provided acute and convalescent COVID-19 samples. The cDNA or gDNA used as material had been derived from T cells, B-cell-depleted T cells, or PBMCs.

This CDR3 region has 16 residues. The germline V gene has CDR1 SGHAT and CDR2 FQNNGV. The V gene lost 1 base and the J gene lost 3 bases, with 15 bases spanning the gap. The Seattle patients joined while their infection was active and were tracked longitudinally afterward. In the authors' workflow: Amplification from reference gene primers served as the basis for estimated nucleated cell counts. TCRdb's table, derived via immunoSEQ multiplex PCR, lists solely in-frame clones and lacks some. Clone size and V and J calls were adopted from that table, with D and trimming inferred from the DNA. The profile covers some 140,000 clones, with roughly 80% appearing a single time and 9.5% to 13% taken by the ten largest.

The clonotype was recovered from a woman aged 55-70 years with COVID-19, enrolled during active disease. The sequenced sample consisted of peripheral blood. The chain carries TRBV11-2 and TRBJ1-2; D not resolved. The CDR3 is CASSLVPLSRYYGYTF. In nucleotides, the CDR3 is TGTGCCAGCAGCTTAGTCCCCCTTAGTCGGTACTATGGCTACACCTTC.